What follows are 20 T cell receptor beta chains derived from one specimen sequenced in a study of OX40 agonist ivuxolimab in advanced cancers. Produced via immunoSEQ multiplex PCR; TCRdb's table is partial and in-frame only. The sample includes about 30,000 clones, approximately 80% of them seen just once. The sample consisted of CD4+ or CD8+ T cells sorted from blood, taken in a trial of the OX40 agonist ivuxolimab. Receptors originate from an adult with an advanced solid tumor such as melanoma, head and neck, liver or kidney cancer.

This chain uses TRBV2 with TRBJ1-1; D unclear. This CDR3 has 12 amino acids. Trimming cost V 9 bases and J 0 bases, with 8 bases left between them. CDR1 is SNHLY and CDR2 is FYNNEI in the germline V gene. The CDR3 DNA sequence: TGTGCCAGTCTCAGAGTGAACACTGAAGCTTTCTTT. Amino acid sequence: CASLRVNTEAFF.

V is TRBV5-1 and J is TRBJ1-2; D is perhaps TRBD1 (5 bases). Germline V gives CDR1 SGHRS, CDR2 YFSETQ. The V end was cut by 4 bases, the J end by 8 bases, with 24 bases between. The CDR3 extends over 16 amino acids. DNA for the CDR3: TGCGCCAGCAGCCCCGGGGGAGGGACTGCAGGGCGCGGCTACACCTTC. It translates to CASSPGGGTAGRGYTF.

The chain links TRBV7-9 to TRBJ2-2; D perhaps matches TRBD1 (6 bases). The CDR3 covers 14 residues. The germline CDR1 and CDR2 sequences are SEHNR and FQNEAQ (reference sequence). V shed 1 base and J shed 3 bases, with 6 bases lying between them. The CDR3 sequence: CASSLDRDTGELFF. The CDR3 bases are TGTGCCAGCAGCTTAGACAGGGACACCGGGGAGCTGTTTTTT.

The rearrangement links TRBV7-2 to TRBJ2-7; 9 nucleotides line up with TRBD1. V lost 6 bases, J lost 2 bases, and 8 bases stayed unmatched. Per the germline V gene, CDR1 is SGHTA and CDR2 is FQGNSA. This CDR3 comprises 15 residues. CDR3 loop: CASRFGTGGTYEQYF. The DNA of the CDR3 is TGTGCCAGCAGATTTGGAACAGGGGGCACCTACGAGCAGTACTTC. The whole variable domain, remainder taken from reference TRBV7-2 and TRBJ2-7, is GAGVSQSPSNKVTEKGKDVELRCDPISGHTALYWYRQSLGQGLEFLIYFQGNSAPDKSGLPSDRFSAERTGGSVSTLTIQRTQQEDSAVYLCASRFGTGGTYEQYFGPGTRLTVT.

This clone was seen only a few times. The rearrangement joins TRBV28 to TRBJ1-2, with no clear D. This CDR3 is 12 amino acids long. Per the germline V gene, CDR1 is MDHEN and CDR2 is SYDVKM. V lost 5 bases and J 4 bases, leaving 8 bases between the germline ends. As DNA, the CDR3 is TGTGCCAGCAGTCGGGGTCTCTATGGCTACACCTTC. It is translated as CASSRGLYGYTF.

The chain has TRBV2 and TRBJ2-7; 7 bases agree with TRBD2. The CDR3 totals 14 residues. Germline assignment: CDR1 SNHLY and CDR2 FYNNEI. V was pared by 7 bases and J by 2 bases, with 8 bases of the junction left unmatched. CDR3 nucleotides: TGTGCCAGCACCGAACCGGGACTACCCTACGAGCAGTACTTC. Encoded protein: CASTEPGLPYEQYF. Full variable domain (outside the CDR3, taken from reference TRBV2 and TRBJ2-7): EPEVTQTPSHQVTQMGQEVILRCVPISNHLYFYWYRQILGQKVEFLVSFYNNEISEKSEIFDDQFSVERPDGSNFTLKIRSTKLEDSAMYFCASTEPGLPYEQYFGPGTRLTVT.

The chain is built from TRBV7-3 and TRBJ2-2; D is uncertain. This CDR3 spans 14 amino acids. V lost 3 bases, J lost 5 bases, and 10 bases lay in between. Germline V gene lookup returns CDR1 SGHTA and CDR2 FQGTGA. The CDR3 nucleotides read TGTGCCAGCAGCTTCCGACCACTAACCGGGGAGCTGTTTTTT. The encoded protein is CASSFRPLTGELFF.

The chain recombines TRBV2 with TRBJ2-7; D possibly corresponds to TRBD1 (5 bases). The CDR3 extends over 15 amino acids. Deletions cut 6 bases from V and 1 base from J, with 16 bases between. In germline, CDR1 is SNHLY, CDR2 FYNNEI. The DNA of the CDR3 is TGTGCCAGCAGGCGGATAAGGGGCCAGTCCTACGAGCAGTACTTC. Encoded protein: CASRRIRGQSYEQYF.

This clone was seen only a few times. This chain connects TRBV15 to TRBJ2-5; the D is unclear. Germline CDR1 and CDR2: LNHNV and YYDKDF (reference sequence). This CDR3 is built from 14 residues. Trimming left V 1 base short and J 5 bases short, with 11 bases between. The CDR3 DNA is TGTGCCACCAGCAGAGGCCCCACTGGCGAGACCCAGTACTTC. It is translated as CATSRGPTGETQYF.

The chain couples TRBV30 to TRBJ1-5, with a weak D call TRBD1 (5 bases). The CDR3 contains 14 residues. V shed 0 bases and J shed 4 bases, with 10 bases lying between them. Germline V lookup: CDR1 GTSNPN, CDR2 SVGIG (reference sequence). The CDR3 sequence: CAWSVSTVNQPQHF. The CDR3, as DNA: TGTGCCTGGAGTGTATCGACAGTTAATCAGCCCCAGCATTTT.

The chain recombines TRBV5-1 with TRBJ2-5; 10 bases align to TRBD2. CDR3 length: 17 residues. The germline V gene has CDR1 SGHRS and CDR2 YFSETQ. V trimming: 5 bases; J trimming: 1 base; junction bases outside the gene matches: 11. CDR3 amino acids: CASSVGLAGASQETQYF. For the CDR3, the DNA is TGCGCCAGCAGTGTTGGTCTAGCGGGGGCCTCCCAAGAGACCCAGTACTTC.

The CDR3 region is CASSLGLAGATDTQYF. CDR3 sequence (DNA): TGCGCCAGCAGCTTGGGGTTAGCGGGGGCCACAGATACGCAGTATTTT. The chain is built from TRBV5-1 and TRBJ2-3, with TRBD2 identical over 9 bases. Germline CDR1 reads SGHRS; CDR2 reads YFSETQ. This CDR3 is 16 amino acids long. With V trimmed by 0 bases and J by 2 bases, 4 bases remained unmatched.

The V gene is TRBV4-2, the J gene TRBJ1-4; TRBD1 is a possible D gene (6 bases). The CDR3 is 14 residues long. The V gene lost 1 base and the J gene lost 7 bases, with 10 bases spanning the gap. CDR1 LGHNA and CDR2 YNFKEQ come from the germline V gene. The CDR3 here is CASSQGQVGEKLFF. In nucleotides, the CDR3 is TGTGCCAGCAGCCAAGGACAGGTTGGTGAAAAACTGTTTTTT.

In DNA form, the CDR3 reads TGTGCCTGGACCCCCAGGGGGGAAAAACTGTTTTTT. Residues: CAWTPRGEKLFF. J is TRBJ1-4 and V is TRBV30; 7 positions agree with TRBD1. The V gene's germline CDR1 is GTSNPN and CDR2 SVGIG (reference sequence). The V segment lost 4 bases and the J segment 8 bases; nucleotides outside the gene matches: 4. The CDR3 spans 12 residues.

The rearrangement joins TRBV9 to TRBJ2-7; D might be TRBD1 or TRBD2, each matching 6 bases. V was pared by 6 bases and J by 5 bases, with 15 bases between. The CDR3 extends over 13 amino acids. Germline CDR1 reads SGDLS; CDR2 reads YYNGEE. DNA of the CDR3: TGTGCCAGCACGGGGGACAACAGAGACGAGCAGTACTTC. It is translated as CASTGDNRDEQYF.

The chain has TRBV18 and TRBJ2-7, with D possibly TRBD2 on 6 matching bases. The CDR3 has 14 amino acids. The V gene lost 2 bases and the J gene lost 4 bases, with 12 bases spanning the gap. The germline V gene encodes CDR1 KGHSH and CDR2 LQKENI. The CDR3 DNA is TGTGCCAGCTCACCAACGACTAGTGCGTACGAGCAGTACTTC. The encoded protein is CASSPTTSAYEQYF.

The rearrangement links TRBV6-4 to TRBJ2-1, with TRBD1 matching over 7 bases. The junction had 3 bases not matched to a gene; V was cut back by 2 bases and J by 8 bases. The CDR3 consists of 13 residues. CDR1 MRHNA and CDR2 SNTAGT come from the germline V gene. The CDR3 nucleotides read TGTGCCAGCAGTGACCGACAGGGCTATGAGCAGTTCTTC. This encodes CASSDRQGYEQFF.

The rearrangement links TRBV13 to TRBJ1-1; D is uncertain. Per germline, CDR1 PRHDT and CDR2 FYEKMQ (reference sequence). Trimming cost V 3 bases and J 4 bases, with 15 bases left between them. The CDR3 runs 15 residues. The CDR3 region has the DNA TGTGCCAGCAGCTTGGACCGGGGTTTCGGCACTGAAGCTTTCTTT. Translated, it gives CASSLDRGFGTEAFF.

CDR3 DNA sequence: TGTGCCAGCAGCCGGCGGGTCGGAGGCACAGATACGCAGTATTTT. Translated: CASSRRVGGTDTQYF. This sequence joins TRBV11-2 and TRBJ2-3; tentative D call: TRBD2 (5 bases). Trimming stripped 5 bases from V and 1 base from J, with 13 bases between. Germline V gene data show CDR1 as SGHAT and CDR2 as FQNNGV. CDR3 size: 15 residues. The whole variable domain, remainder taken from reference TRBV11-2 and TRBJ2-3, is EAGVAQSPRYKIIEKRQSVAFWCNPISGHATLYWYQQILGQGPKLLIQFQNNGVVDDSQLPKDRFSAERLKGVDSTLKIQPAKLEDSAVYLCASSRRVGGTDTQYFGPGTRLTVL.

CDR3 region: CASSQGPSGNYGYTF. The DNA for the CDR3 is TGCGCCAGCAGCCAAGGACCGAGCGGTAACTATGGCTACACCTTC. The V gene is TRBV5-2, the J gene TRBJ1-2. TRBV5-2 is a known pseudogene. The CDR3 has 15 residues.